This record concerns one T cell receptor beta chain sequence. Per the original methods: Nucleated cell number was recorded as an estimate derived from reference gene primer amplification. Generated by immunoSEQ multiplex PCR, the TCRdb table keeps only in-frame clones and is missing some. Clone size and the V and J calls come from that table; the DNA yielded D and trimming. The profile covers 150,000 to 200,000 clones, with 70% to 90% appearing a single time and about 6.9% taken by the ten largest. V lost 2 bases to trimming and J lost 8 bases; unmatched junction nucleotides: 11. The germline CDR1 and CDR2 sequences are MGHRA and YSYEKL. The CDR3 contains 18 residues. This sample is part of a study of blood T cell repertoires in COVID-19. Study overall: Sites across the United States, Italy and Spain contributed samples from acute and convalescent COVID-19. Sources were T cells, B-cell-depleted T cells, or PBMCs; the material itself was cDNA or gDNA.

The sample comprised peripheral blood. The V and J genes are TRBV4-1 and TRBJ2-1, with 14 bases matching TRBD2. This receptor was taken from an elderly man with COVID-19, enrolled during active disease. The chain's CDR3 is CASSQRGLAGELPDEQFF. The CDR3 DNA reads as TGCGCCAGCAGCCAAAGGGGACTAGCGGGGGAGCTCCCGGATGAGCAGTTCTTC.